Listed below are T cell receptor beta chains from one sample, sequenced in a study of blood T cell repertoires in COVID-19. Only in-frame clones appear in the TCRdb table, and some are missing; sequencing was by immunoSEQ multiplex PCR. The sample shows 100,000 to 150,000 clones, about 93% of them seen only once. Sequenced: peripheral blood. The receptors come from a man aged 50 or older with COVID-19, enrolled during active disease. The CDR3 runs from the conserved cysteine through the conserved F or W. D genes are given only for firm matches. Clone sizes are given selectively: once, few, many, or a class where the clone is expanded.

.,17,TRBJ2-5,TRBD2,TRBV4-2,TGTGCCAGCAGCCAAGACCTGAGCGGGAGGGCCTCGGGGACCCAGTACTTC,CASSQDLSGRASGTQYF
.,13,TRBJ1-2,.,TRBV12-5,TGTGCTAGTGGCACCGGGACTGCCTATGGCTACACCTTC,CASGTGTAYGYTF
.,13,TRBJ1-5,TRBD1,TRBV29-1,TGCAGCGTAATAACAGGGGGCAATCAGCCCCAGCATTTT,CSVITGGNQPQHF
.,13,TRBJ2-7,.,TRBV3-1/TRBV3-2,TGTGCCAGCAGCCGTTCCGGGGCCTACGAGCAGTACTTC,CASSRSGAYEQYF
.,15,TRBJ2-3,TRBD1,TRBV15,TGTGCCACCAGCAGAGTGGGACAGGGGGGAGATACGCAGTATTTT,CATSRVGQGGDTQYF
.,13,TRBJ1-2,.,TRBV9,TGTGCCAGCAGCGTGGATACAGGGTGGGGCTACACCTTC,CASSVDTGWGYTF
.,16,TRBJ2-1,TRBD2,TRBV6-2/TRBV6-3,TGTGCCAGCAGTGACGATCCAGCGGGAGGGTACAATGAGCAGTTCTTC,CASSDDPAGGYNEQFF
.,13,TRBJ1-2,TRBD1,TRBV2,TGTGCCAGTCGGGACAGGGGGCGTTTCGGCTACACCTTC,CASRDRGRFGYTF
.,13,TRBJ2-5,.,TRBV27,TGTGCCAGCAGTTTATACAGGGAAGAGACCCAGTACTTC,CASSLYREETQYF
.,14,TRBJ1-2,.,TRBV19,TGTGCCAGTAGTCTACAGTTGACTAACTATGGCTACACCTTC,CASSLQLTNYGYTF
.,17,TRBJ2-7,TRBD1,TRBV9,TGTGCCAGCAGCGTACGCCGCCGACAGGGGAAGTCCTACGAGCAGTACTTC,CASSVRRRQGKSYEQYF
.,15,TRBJ1-2,.,TRBV7-2,TGTGCCAGCAGCTTAGACTCTACCGGGGGCTATGGCTACACCTTC,CASSLDSTGGYGYTF
.,14,TRBJ1-5,.,TRBV30,TGTGCCTGGAGTGTAAACAGCTTCAATCAGCCCCAGCATTTT,CAWSVNSFNQPQHF
.,14,TRBJ2-2,.,TRBV11-2,TGTGCCAGCAGCTTAGTCTCGGGGGCCGGGGAGCTGTTTTTT,CASSLVSGAGELFF
.,14,TRBJ2-5,TRBD1,TRBV10-3,TGTGCCATCAGTTACGGGACAGAATTGGAGACCCAGTACTTC,CAISYGTELETQYF
.,14,TRBJ1-2,TRBD1,TRBV19,TGTGCCAGCAGTCGTTTCGGACAGGGAGGTGGCTACACCTTC,CASSRFGQGGGYTF
.,13,TRBJ1-1,.,TRBV20-1,TGCAGTGCTAGTCGGCTCCGGGACACTGAAGCTTTCTTT,CSASRLRDTEAFF
.,15,TRBJ2-3,TRBD1,TRBV10-2,TGCGCCAGCAGTACTCAGGGGGCTAGCACAGATACGCAGTATTTT,CASSTQGASTDTQYF
.,13,TRBJ2-7,TRBD2,TRBV2,TGTGCCAGCAGACTAGCGGGGGCCTACGAGCAGTACTTC,CASRLAGAYEQYF
.,13,TRBJ2-2,.,TRBV12-3/TRBV12-4,TGTGCCAGCAGTTTACAGAACACCGGGGAGCTGTTTTTT,CASSLQNTGELFF
.,16,TRBJ2-1,.,TRBV29-1,TGCAGCGGGGGAAGGGGGGGCCGCCGACTTCGGAATGAGCAGTTCTTC,CSGGRGGRRLRNEQFF
.,15,TRBJ2-5,TRBD1,TRBV29-1,TGCAGCGTTGAAGGCGGGACAGGGGGCATTGAGACCCAGTACTTC,CSVEGGTGGIETQYF
.,14,TRBJ1-6,TRBD1,TRBV6-4,TGTGCCAGCAGCGACAGGGGGAGAAATTCACCCCTCCACTTT,CASSDRGRNSPLHF
.,17,TRBJ2-3,TRBD2,TRBV7-6,TGTGCCAGCAGCCGTTTGGGTAGCGGGAGTGTTTCAGATACGCAGTATTTT,CASSRLGSGSVSDTQYF
.,13,TRBJ1-6,.,TRBV27,TGTGCCAGCAGTCAGAGGGGGATGTCACCCCTCCACTTT,CASSQRGMSPLHF
.,16,TRBJ2-1,TRBD2,TRBV10-2,TGCGCCAGCAGTGAGATTACTAGCGGGAGGCCCAATGAGCAGTTCTTC,CASSEITSGRPNEQFF
.,14,TRBJ1-6,TRBD1,TRBV9,TGTGCCAGCAGCGTGACAGGGGGTGATTCACCCCTCCACTTT,CASSVTGGDSPLHF
.,13,TRBJ2-7,.,TRBV3-1/TRBV3-2,TGTGCCAGCAGCCAAGGACTAACCCACGAGCAGTACTTC,CASSQGLTHEQYF
.,13,TRBJ2-6,.,TRBV6-5,TGTGCCAGCACCCAGGGAGGGGCCAACGTCCTGACTTTC,CASTQGGANVLTF
.,17,TRBJ2-3,TRBD2,TRBV15,TGTGCCACCAGCAGACGGTTGTCCGGGGACTACACAGATACGCAGTATTTT,CATSRRLSGDYTDTQYF
few,14,TRBJ2-7,.,TRBV5-6,TGTGCCAGCAGCTTGGGGCGGGCGTCCTACGAGCAGTACTTC,CASSLGRASYEQYF
.,13,TRBJ2-2,.,TRBV2,TGTGCCAGTGCCTCTTCCAGAACCGGGGAGCTGTTTTTT,CASASSRTGELFF